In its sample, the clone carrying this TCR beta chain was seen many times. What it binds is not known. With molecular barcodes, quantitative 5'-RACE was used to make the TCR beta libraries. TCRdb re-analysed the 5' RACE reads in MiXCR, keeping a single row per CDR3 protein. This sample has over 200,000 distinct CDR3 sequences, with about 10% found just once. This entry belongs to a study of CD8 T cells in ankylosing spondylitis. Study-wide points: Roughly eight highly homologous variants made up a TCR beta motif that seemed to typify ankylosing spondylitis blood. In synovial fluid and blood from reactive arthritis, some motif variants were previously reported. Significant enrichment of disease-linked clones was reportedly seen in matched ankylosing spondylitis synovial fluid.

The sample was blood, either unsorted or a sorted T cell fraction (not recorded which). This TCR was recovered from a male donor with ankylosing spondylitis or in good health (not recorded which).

The CDR3 sequence: CASSPGQNEQYF. CDR3 nucleotides: TGTGCCAGCAGCCCGGGACAGAACGAGCAGTACTTC. The chain recombines TRBV7-2 with TRBJ2-7; 7 bases agree with TRBD1. V was pared by 5 bases and J by 5 bases, with 3 bases of the junction left unmatched. Germline assignment: CDR1 SGHTA and CDR2 FQGNSA. The CDR3 is made up of 12 amino acids.